Below are 12 T cell receptor beta chains sequenced from a single sample in a study of PD-L1 blockade in urothelial cancer. Time point in this sample: pretreatment peripheral blood. This table comes from immunoSEQ multiplex PCR, and its TCRdb copy is limited to in-frame clones, with some not included. The data hold about 55,000 clones, with about 80% observed a single time. The starting material was PBMCs, obtained around atezolizumab (anti-PD-L1) treatment. These receptor sequences come from a man between 45 and 60 years old with urothelial cancer.

CDR3 bases: TGTGCCAGCAGTGAACCACTGGGGCAGGGCTACGAGCAGTACTTC. It codes for CASSEPLGQGYEQYF. The genes are TRBV25-1 and TRBJ2-7, with a tentative D call TRBD1 (5 bases). This CDR3 region has 15 residues. Deletions cut 2 bases from V and 3 bases from J, with 14 bases between. Germline values: CDR1 MGHDK, CDR2 SYGVNS.

This clone was picked up a small number of times. The CDR3 bases are TGCGCCAGCCATCAGGGGGGAAATCAGCCCCAGCATTTT. Translation gives CASHQGGNQPQHF. The chain carries TRBV10-2 and TRBJ1-5, with 7 bases that match TRBD1. V lost 8 bases, J lost 4 bases, and 5 bases stayed unmatched. The length of the CDR3 is 13 residues. Germline V gene sequence: CDR1 WSHSY, CDR2 SAAADI.

The V gene is TRBV27, the J gene TRBJ2-1; D remains unclear. CDR3 length equals 12 residues. Per the germline V gene, CDR1 is MNHEY and CDR2 is SMNVEV (reference sequence). Trimming took off 3 bases at V and 7 bases at J, with 7 bases between the two ends. This chain's CDR3 is CASSFRQNEQFF. CDR3 bases: TGTGCCAGCAGTTTCCGACAAAATGAGCAGTTCTTC.

The chain employs TRBV27 and TRBJ2-1; no clear D gene. The V gene's germline CDR1 is MNHEY and CDR2 SMNVEV (reference sequence). This CDR3 region has 11 residues. Trimming left V 7 bases short and J 2 bases short, with 3 bases between. The CDR3 nucleotides are TGTGCCAGCACAGCCTACAATGAGCAGTTCTTC. It encodes CASTAYNEQFF.

The J gene is TRBJ1-5, the V gene TRBV7-2; tentative D call: TRBD1 (6 bases). Germline V gives CDR1 SGHTA, CDR2 FQGNSA. The CDR3 runs to 14 residues. Trimming cost V 2 bases and J 9 bases, with 14 bases left between them. This CDR3 reads CASSLSRGAVPQHF. DNA of the CDR3: TGTGCCAGCAGCTTATCGCGGGGGGCTGTGCCCCAGCATTTT.

This chain connects TRBV27 to TRBJ2-7; TRBD1 matches 9 bases. V lost 5 bases and J lost 0; bases outside the gene matches: 5. The length of the CDR3 is 15 residues. Looked up from germline, CDR1 is MNHEY and CDR2 is SMNVEV (reference sequence). CDR3 sequence reads: CASSIGTGFSYEQYF. CDR3 sequence (DNA): TGTGCCAGCAGTATAGGGACAGGGTTCTCCTACGAGCAGTACTTC.

The rearrangement uses TRBV6-5 and TRBJ2-5; 7 bases line up with TRBD2. CDR1 and CDR2 (germline): MNHEY, SVGAGI. The CDR3 contains 16 residues. V lost 0 bases and J lost 1; bases outside the gene matches: 5. CDR3 coding DNA: TGTGCCAGCAGTTACTCGAGGGGAGGGCCCCAAGAGACCCAGTACTTC. It codes for CASSYSRGGPQETQYF.

This clone has just one count. V gene TRBV9 combines with J gene TRBJ2-2; possible D gene TRBD2, 5 bases. CDR1 is SGDLS and CDR2 is YYNGEE in the germline V gene. V was cut by 2 bases and J by 10 bases, with 21 bases left in between. The CDR3 has 16 amino acids. The CDR3 DNA reads as TGTGCCAGCAGCGTTCGGGCCTCGACTACTTCCGTGGAGCTGTTTTTT. This codes for CASSVRASTTSVELFF.

The CDR3 reads CASSIKREDTGELFF. The CDR3 DNA follows: TGTGCCAGTAGTATTAAAAGGGAGGACACCGGGGAGCTGTTTTTT. The chain combines TRBV19 with TRBJ2-2; D might be TRBD2 (6 bases). Trimming took off 3 bases at V and 3 bases at J, with 11 bases between the two ends. The CDR3 length is 15 residues. Germline CDR1 is LNHDA and CDR2 is SQIVND (reference sequence).

V gene TRBV11-2 combines with J gene TRBJ2-7; 8 bases are a match to TRBD2. The CDR3 length is 15 residues. V shed 5 bases and J 6 bases; nucleotides not matched to a gene: 12. Germline assignment: CDR1 SGHAT and CDR2 FQNNGV. Here the CDR3 reads CASSPSFAGGSEQYF. In DNA form, the CDR3 reads TGTGCCAGCAGCCCCAGCTTTGCGGGAGGAAGCGAGCAGTACTTC.

This chain connects TRBV25-1 to TRBJ2-7; D may be TRBD2 (6 bases). Germline values: CDR1 MGHDK, CDR2 SYGVNS. Trimming removed 0 bases from V and 0 bases from J, with 9 bases in between. CDR3 length equals 15 residues. DNA of the CDR3: TGTGCCAGCAGTGAATATGCGGGGTTCTCCTACGAGCAGTACTTC. This gives the protein CASSEYAGFSYEQYF.

The chain joins TRBV30 to TRBJ2-5, with D possibly matching TRBD2 (6 bases). The CDR3 runs to 12 residues. Germline-derived CDR1 and CDR2 are GTSNPN and SVGIG (reference sequence). V dropped 5 bases and J dropped 8 bases, with 15 bases sitting between them. The CDR3 DNA sequence: TGTGCCTGGGACCCGCGGGGAGTCACCCAGTACTTC. It codes for CAWDPRGVTQYF.